Following are 20 T cell receptor beta chains from one sample sequenced in a study of blood T cell repertoires in COVID-19 (dated by TCRdb to between 2020 and 2021). Library method: the immunoSEQ multiplex PCR assay. TCRdb obtained this table from immuneACCESS and retained in-frame rearrangements with V and J assigned. These tables miss some clones; where compared with another copy, unresolved V genes account for less than half of the shortfall, and the remainder is unexplained. Here the sample has just over 150,000 clones; 82% occur a single time. The ten largest make up 22% of the sample. Specimen: peripheral blood. These receptor sequences come from a woman older than 75 with acute or convalescent COVID-19.

This chain joins TRBV6-2 or TRBV6-3 and TRBJ1-1, with D uncertain. Trimming took 2 bases from V and 4 from J, leaving 11 bases between them. The CDR3 is 14 amino acids. CDR1 and CDR2 from the germline V gene are MNHEY and SVGEGT. CDR3 sequence reads: CASSYTLGSTEAFF. The CDR3, as DNA: TGTGCCAGCAGTTACACCCTAGGGAGCACTGAAGCTTTCTTT.

About this clone: One junction end disagrees with the germline gene, perhaps due to a read error. This chain uses TRBV5-8 with TRBJ1-5, with no clear D. The CDR3 has 12 residues. Germline loops: CDR1 SGHTS, CDR2 YDEGEE. CDR3 DNA: TGTGCCAGCAGCCACTTGAATCGGCCCCAGCATTTT. Translation: CASSHLNRPQHF. Based on the CDR3 plus reference TRBV5-8 and TRBJ1-5, the full variable domain is EAGVTQSPTHLIKTRGQQATLRCSPISGHTSVYWYQQALGLGLQFLLWYDEGEERNRGNFPPRFSGRQFPNYSSELNVNALELEDSALYLCASSHLNRPQHFGDGTRLSIL.

The J gene is TRBJ2-5, the V gene TRBV6-5; the match to TRBD1 covers 7 bases. Trimming cost V 6 bases and J 5 bases; bases outside gene matches: 6. The CDR3 contains 13 residues. Germline assignment: CDR1 MNHEY and CDR2 SVGAGI. Written as DNA, the CDR3 is TGTGCCAGCAGACACAGGGGTTGGGAGACCCAGTACTTC. Protein sequence: CASRHRGWETQYF.

The V call is TRBV6-5, the J call TRBJ2-7, with 10 bases matching TRBD1. This CDR3 has 15 residues. CDR1 and CDR2 (germline): MNHEY, SVGAGI. V was clipped by 6 bases and J by 5 bases; unmatched bases: 10. The CDR3 loop is CASSPDRGRIHEQYF. CDR3 nucleotides: TGTGCCAGCAGCCCAGACAGGGGGCGCATCCACGAGCAGTACTTC.

J is TRBJ2-7 and V is TRBV4-3; maybe TRBD2 (6 bases). The germline V gene encodes CDR1 LGHNA and CDR2 YSLEER. Trimming took off 4 bases at V and 3 bases at J, with 16 bases between the two ends. CDR3 length equals 15 residues. The CDR3 protein is CASSPRTGGFYEQYF. As DNA, the CDR3 is TGCGCCAGCAGCCCCCGAACCGGGGGTTTCTACGAGCAGTACTTC.

The chain couples TRBV27 to TRBJ2-7, with D maybe TRBD2 (5 bases). Trimming removed 5 bases at V and 3 bases at J, with 11 bases between. This CDR3 has 13 amino acids. CDR1 is MNHEY, CDR2 SMNVEV, per germline (reference sequence). In DNA, the CDR3 is TGTGCCAGCAGTGTCCGAGAGGGCTACGAGCAGTACTTC. Protein: CASSVREGYEQYF.

The J gene is TRBJ2-1, the V gene TRBV20-1; D possibly corresponds to TRBD1 (6 bases). V gave up 3 bases and J gave up 0 bases, with 15 bases separating them. The CDR3 is 16 amino acids. CDR1 is DFQATT, CDR2 SNEGSKA, per germline (reference sequence). The CDR3 bases are TGCAGTGCTAGTACCGGTTGGGGGCGCTCCTACAATGAGCAGTTCTTC. Translation gives CSASTGWGRSYNEQFF.

This rearrangement joins TRBV4-3 to TRBJ1-5; weak D call: TRBD1 (5 bases). Trimming left V 4 bases short and J 3 bases short, with 16 bases between. The CDR3 sequence is 16 residues long. Germline CDR1 reads LGHNA; CDR2 reads YSLEER. CDR3 sequence (DNA): TGCGCCAGCAGCCCCCACTCCAGGGAACACAATCAGCCCCAGCATTTT. Translating it yields CASSPHSREHNQPQHF.

This chain links TRBV5-1 with TRBJ2-3; TRBD1 matches at 9 bases. CDR1 and CDR2 (germline): SGHRS, YFSETQ. The CDR3 loop spans 13 amino acids. The V segment lost 6 bases and the J segment 3 bases; nucleotides outside the gene matches: 2. DNA for the CDR3: TGCGCCAGCACCGGGACAGGGACAGATACGCAGTATTTT. Residues: CASTGTGTDTQYF.

J is TRBJ2-1 and V is TRBV19; D is unresolved. Germline V gives CDR1 LNHDA, CDR2 SQIVND (reference sequence). The CDR3 has 16 amino acids. V lost 0 bases to trimming and J lost 3 bases, with 12 bases between them. CDR3 sequence reads: CASSIDPSGLYNEQFF. The CDR3 DNA follows: TGTGCCAGTAGTATAGATCCCTCGGGTCTCTACAATGAGCAGTTCTTC.

The V call is TRBV2, the J call TRBJ2-7; TRBD1 matches at 7 bases. The CDR3 is made up of 14 amino acids. Germline CDR1 SNHLY, CDR2 FYNNEI. After removal of 6 bases from V and 0 bases from J, the junction contained 5 bases not matched to a gene. The CDR3 DNA reads as TGTGCCAGCAGAACAGGGGAAGGCTCCTACGAGCAGTACTTC. Residues: CASRTGEGSYEQYF.

This rearrangement joins TRBV5-1 to TRBJ2-6; 8 nucleotides match TRBD1. V shed 0 bases and J 4 bases; nucleotides not matched to a gene: 3. This CDR3 has 16 amino acids. Per the germline V gene, CDR1 is SGHRS and CDR2 is YFSETQ. DNA of the CDR3: TGCGCCAGCAGCTTGGGGACAGGGTCAGGGGCCAACGTCCTGACTTTC. It specifies CASSLGTGSGANVLTF.

On this clone: An end of the junction differs from the germline gene, which may be a read error. Other DNA variants within this sample encode the same CDR3. The gene calls are TRBV5-1 and TRBJ1-6; 8 nucleotides align to TRBD1. The CDR3 has 15 residues. Germline V CDR1 and CDR2: SGHRS, YFSETQ. CDR3 sequence: CASSLGTGGEESLHF. CDR3 sequence (DNA): TGCGCCAGCAGTTTGGGGACAGGAGGCGAAGAGTCCCTCCACTTT. The full variable domain, completed using reference TRBV5-1 and TRBJ1-6, is KAGVTQTPRYLIKTRGQQVTLSCSPISGHRSVSWYQQTPGQGLQFLFEYFSETQRNKGNFPGRFSGRQFSNSRSEMNVSTLELGDSALYLCASSLGTGGEESLHFGNGTRLTVT.

CDR3 DNA sequence: TGTGCCAGCAGCCTCACCCGCGCTACTAGCAATCAGCCCCAGCATTTT. It encodes CASSLTRATSNQPQHF. The chain has TRBV7-2 and TRBJ1-5; unclear D gene. Germline-derived CDR1 and CDR2 are SGHTA and FQGNSA. V was trimmed by 5 bases and J by 0 bases, leaving 14 bases between them. The CDR3 has 16 residues.

The chain uses TRBV7-9 and TRBJ1-1, with D possibly matching TRBD1 (5 bases). There are 14 residues in the CDR3. Germline CDR1 reads SEHNR; CDR2 reads FQNEAQ (reference sequence). V was clipped by 1 base and J by 5 bases, with 11 bases between them. CDR3 DNA sequence: TGTGCCAGCAGCTTAGGGCGGGGCAGTACTGAAGCTTTCTTT. It specifies CASSLGRGSTEAFF.

The chain has TRBV28 and TRBJ1-1, with D uncertain. The V gene lost 4 bases and the J gene lost 0 bases, with 15 bases spanning the gap. This CDR3 comprises 16 residues. The germline CDR1 and CDR2 sequences are MDHEN and SYDVKM. The CDR3 sequence: CASSSPSRHLNTEAFF. In DNA, the CDR3 is TGTGCCAGCAGTTCCCCTTCCCGACACCTGAACACTGAAGCTTTCTTT.

CDR3: CASSATSAYEQYF. The CDR3, as DNA: TGTGCCAGTAGTGCGACTAGCGCCTACGAGCAGTACTTC. The chain joins TRBV19 to TRBJ2-7; 8 bases match TRBD2. CDR1 and CDR2 from the germline V gene are LNHDA and SQIVND (reference sequence). This CDR3 has 13 amino acids. V lost 5 bases to trimming and J lost 2 bases; unmatched junction nucleotides: 2.

This chain connects TRBV2 to TRBJ2-5; D is possibly TRBD2 (6 bases). Germline loops: CDR1 SNHLY, CDR2 FYNNEI. The CDR3 is made up of 14 amino acids. V gave up 3 bases and J gave up 5 bases, with 13 bases separating them. The CDR3 DNA sequence: TGTGCCAGCAGTGAGGGGGGAGGTAGGGAGACCCAGTACTTC. Protein: CASSEGGGRETQYF.

The chain combines TRBV7-8 with TRBJ1-3, with D hard to call. Trimming left V 5 bases short and J 1 base short, with 9 bases between. In germline, CDR1 is SGHVS, CDR2 FQNEAQ. The CDR3 extends over 14 amino acids. The CDR3 loop is CASSQASSGNTIYF. Written as DNA, the CDR3 is TGTGCCAGCAGCCAAGCCAGTTCTGGAAACACCATATATTTT.

The genes are TRBV6-5 and TRBJ2-1, with 11 bases aligning to TRBD2. CDR1 is MNHEY and CDR2 is SVGAGI in the germline V gene. With 5 bases clipped from V and 2 bases from J, the junction kept 2 bases outside the gene matches. CDR3 length equals 15 residues. The CDR3 spells CASSKTSGTYNEQFF. CDR3 nucleotides: TGTGCCAGCAGTAAGACTAGCGGGACCTACAATGAGCAGTTCTTC.